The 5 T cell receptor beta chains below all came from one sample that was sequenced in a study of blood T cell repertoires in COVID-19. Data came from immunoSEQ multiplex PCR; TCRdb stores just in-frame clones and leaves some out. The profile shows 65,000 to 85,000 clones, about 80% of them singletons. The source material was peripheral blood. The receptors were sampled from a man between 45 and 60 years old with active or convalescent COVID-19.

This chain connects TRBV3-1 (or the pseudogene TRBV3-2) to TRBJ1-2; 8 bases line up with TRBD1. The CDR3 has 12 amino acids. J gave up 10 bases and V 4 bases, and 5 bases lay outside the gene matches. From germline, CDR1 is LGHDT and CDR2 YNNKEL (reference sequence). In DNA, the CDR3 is TGTGCCAGCAGCCGGGACAGGTTGGACTACACCTTC. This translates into CASSRDRLDYTF.

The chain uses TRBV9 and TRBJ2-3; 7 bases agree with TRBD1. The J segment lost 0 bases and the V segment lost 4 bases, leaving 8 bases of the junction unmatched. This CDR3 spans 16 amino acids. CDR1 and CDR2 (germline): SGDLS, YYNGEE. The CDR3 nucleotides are TGTGCCAGCAGCCCACTGAGGGGGCAAAGCACAGATACGCAGTATTTT. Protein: CASSPLRGQSTDTQYF. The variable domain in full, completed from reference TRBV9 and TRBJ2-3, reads DSGVTQTPKHLITATGQRVTLRCSPRSGDLSVYWYQQSLDQGLQFLIQYYNGEERAKGNILERFSAQQFPDLHSELNLSSLELGDSALYFCASSPLRGQSTDTQYFGPGTRLTVL.

In DNA, the CDR3 is TGTGCCAGAAGCTTGGACGACAGGGGGGACGGCTACACCTTC. It specifies CARSLDDRGDGYTF. The chain combines TRBV5-3 with TRBJ1-2; 9 bases map to TRBD1. Being an ORF, TRBV5-3 has a function that is uncertain. The CDR3 is made up of 14 amino acids. V lost 0 bases to trimming and J lost 8 bases; unmatched junction nucleotides: 5.

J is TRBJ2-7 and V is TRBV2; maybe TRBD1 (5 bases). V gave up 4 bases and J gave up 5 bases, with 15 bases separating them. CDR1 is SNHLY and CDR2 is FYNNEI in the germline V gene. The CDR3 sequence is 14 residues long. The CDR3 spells CASSVSRVSHEQYF. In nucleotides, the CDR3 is TGTGCCAGCAGTGTATCCAGGGTGTCCCACGAGCAGTACTTC.

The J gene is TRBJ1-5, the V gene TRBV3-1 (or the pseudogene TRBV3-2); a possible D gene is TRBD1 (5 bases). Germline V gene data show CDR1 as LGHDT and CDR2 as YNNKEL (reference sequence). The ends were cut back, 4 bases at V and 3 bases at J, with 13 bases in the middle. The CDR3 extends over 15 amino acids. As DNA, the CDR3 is TGTGCCAGCAGCCCCTCCCGGGGGAACAATCAGCCCCAGCATTTT. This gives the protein CASSPSRGNNQPQHF.